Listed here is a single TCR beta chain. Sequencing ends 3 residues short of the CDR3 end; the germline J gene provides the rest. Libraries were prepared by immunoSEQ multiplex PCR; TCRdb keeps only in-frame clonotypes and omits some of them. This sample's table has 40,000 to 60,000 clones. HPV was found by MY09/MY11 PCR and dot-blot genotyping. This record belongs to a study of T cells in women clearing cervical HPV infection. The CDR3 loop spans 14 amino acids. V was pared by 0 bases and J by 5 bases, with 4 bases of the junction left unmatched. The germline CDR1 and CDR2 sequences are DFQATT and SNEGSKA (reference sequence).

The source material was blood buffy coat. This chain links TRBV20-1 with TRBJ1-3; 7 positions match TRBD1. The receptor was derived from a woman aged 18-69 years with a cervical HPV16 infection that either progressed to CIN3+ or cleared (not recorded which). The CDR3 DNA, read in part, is TGCAGTGCTAGAGATGACAGGGTGCGAAACACC. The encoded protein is CSARDDRVRNT. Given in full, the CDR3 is CSARDDRVRNTIYF.